The present entry profiles one T cell receptor (beta chain) with its context. This clonotype was picked up many times. It has no known antigen specificity. Base qualities were left out, and no much larger clone turns up one base away. Graves' hyperthyroidism was defined as stable when no progression to ophthalmopathy occurred over 18 months of follow-up. Hyperthyroidism patients were newly diagnosed, with disease duration under 2 months, and aged 18 to 65 years. The study excluded patients with uncontrolled infections, other autoimmune diseases, pregnancy or lactation. Diagnoses were established on the basis of clinical symptoms, serum thyroxine and TRAb, thyroid ultrasound, and orbital computed tomography. PBMCs were isolated from 10 ml of fresh peripheral blood by Ficoll-Paque density gradient centrifugation. Trizol reagent was used to extract total RNA, and RNA quality was then checked on an Agilent 2100 Bioanalyzer.

TCR beta CDR3 regions were amplified from RNA transcripts. For the first round of RT-PCR on the TCR CDR3, the HTBI primer set was used together with the Qiagen OneStep RT-PCR kit. A second multiplex PCR round built the libraries, followed by size selection and purification. Sequencing of the libraries was done on an Illumina HiSeq2000 using paired-end 100 bp reads. The authors' analysis ran thus. SOAPnuke was used to process the raw data, throwing out any read that contained adapters or uncalled bases, had a mean Phred below 15, or lacked an exact constant-primer or identifier match. High-quality paired reads were merged with COPE v1.2.5, and unique nucleotide sequences were defined as clonotypes. Clonotypes were aligned to IMGT TRBV, TRBD and TRBJ reference segments using MiTCR v1.1. Analysis was restricted to V-J combinations with a frequency above 0.0001, which covered 99.2% of repertoires. A TCS score was defined as the ratio of F50 (clonal expansion) to E x V (chaos), with BLOSUM62-based TCRdist applied between CDR3 peptides within each V-J. Welch's t-statistics and random forest reduced fewer than 550 V-J features to about 12, which were used in a naive Bayes classifier (R e1071). Thyroid-blood repertoire similarity was quantified with the Morisita-Horn index. The public reads were reanalyzed by TCRdb: fastp trimming at Q25, MiXCR alignment, in-frame beta chains only. CDR3 protein duplicates are merged, each entry listing the most common genes and DNA. The V and J calls, along with clone size, are taken from TCRdb and not from the paper's own processing. Present in this sample are roughly 100,000 distinct CDR3 sequences, roughly 44% of which were seen just once. Jointly, the top ten make up roughly 26% of the sample.

These data come from a study of T cells in Graves' hyperthyroidism and ophthalmopathy (dated by TCRdb to about 2019). About the investigation overall: Peripheral blood samples were taken at the time of initial diagnosis, prior to any treatment. Prospective prediction of ophthalmopathy was tested in an independent validation cohort of fewer than 20 hyperthyroidism patients and some 17 patients who later progressed to ophthalmopathy. The approximately 98 discovery patients were randomly divided into training and test sets at a 7:3 ratio. According to the paper, TCR Vbeta CDR3 sequencing was carried out on approximately 140 peripheral blood samples, which came from fewer than 50 ophthalmopathy, 70 to 80 hyperthyroidism and roughly 17 progressor patients. After sampling, hyperthyroidism patients received methimazole starting at 30 mg daily, and ophthalmopathy patients received high-dose intravenous methylprednisolone. A discovery cohort of around 100 patients, about 44 with Graves' ophthalmopathy and 55 to 60 with stable Graves' hyperthyroidism, was used to find distinguishing TCR V-J signatures. The study also compared thyroid tissue and blood T-cell repertoires from five or six Graves' hyperthyroidism patients. The research as a whole found: In validation, progression to ophthalmopathy was predicted by the model with around 70% sensitivity and 72% to 85% specificity, a median of approximately 6.5 months before onset. A model built on a 13 V-J signature distinguished ophthalmopathy from stable hyperthyroidism, reaching approximately 89% sensitivity and about 81% specificity in cross-validation and 80%/75% in testing. Blood samples also contained most of the expanded thyroid clonotypes (frequency above 0.001), which suggests that blood repertoires may reflect thyroid immune responses. Sample size was not statistically predetermined, and blinding of investigators to group allocation was not performed.

V lost 4 bases and J lost 3 bases, and the count of bases not matched to a germline gene is 7. In the germline V gene, CDR1 corresponds to SGHRS and CDR2 to YFSETQ. The CDR3 spans 16 residues, from the cysteine through the phenylalanine. Just the 48-base CDR3 DNA is kept, in frame starting at base 1. This chain is built from TRBV5-1 and TRBJ1-6, with TRBD1 identical over 7 junction bases. The sample consisted of blood. This receptor was obtained from a man aged 40-49 years with Graves' hyperthyroidism. CDR3 region: CASSGGGGGYNSPLHF. The nucleotide sequence is TGCGCCAGCAGCGGAGGAGGGGGCGGCTATAATTCACCCCTCCACTTT.